These 4 T cell receptor beta chains were all obtained from the same sample, sequenced in a study of blood T cell repertoires in COVID-19 (dated by TCRdb to the early 2020s). The library was made by the immunoSEQ multiplex PCR assay. Sourced from immuneACCESS, this table was stored by TCRdb with only in-frame sequences that have V and J called. A share of the clones is absent; for the studies checked, an unresolved V gene accounts for under half, and the remainder has no known explanation. The sample table shows about 130,000 clones, and 70% to 85% are seen once. Of the sample, less than 20% is held by the ten largest clones. Sequencing was performed on peripheral blood. Receptors originate from a woman aged 50 to 60 with acute or convalescent COVID-19.

This chain uses TRBV4-1 with TRBJ2-6; 9 nucleotides align to TRBD1. V lost 0 bases, J lost 1 base, and 13 bases stayed unmatched. Germline V gene lookup returns CDR1 MGHRA and CDR2 YSYEKL. The CDR3 covers 21 residues. CDR3 nucleotides: TGCGCCAGCAGCCAAGATTTTTGGGACAGGGTCAGTCGGTCTGGGGCCAACGTCCTGACTTTC. Its translation is CASSQDFWDRVSRSGANVLTF.

V gene TRBV9 combines with J gene TRBJ2-7; 12 bases agree with TRBD2. The V segment lost 4 bases and the J segment 3 bases; nucleotides outside the gene matches: 14. The CDR3 is 18 residues long. The germline CDR1 and CDR2 sequences are SGDLS and YYNGEE. CDR3 bases: TGTGCCAGCAGCCTGCACCCTAGCGGGGGGGCCGAGATCTACGAGCAGTACTTC. This codes for CASSLHPSGGAEIYEQYF.

The genes are TRBV19 and TRBJ1-2; possible D gene TRBD1, 6 bases. Germline V gene lookup returns CDR1 LNHDA and CDR2 SQIVND (reference sequence). This CDR3 is built from 16 residues. V was shortened by 3 bases and J by 4 bases, with 18 bases between the two germline ends. CDR3 residues: CASSMGQIMSTYGYTF. CDR3 coding DNA: TGTGCCAGTAGTATGGGACAAATAATGTCGACCTATGGCTACACCTTC.

The V gene is TRBV6-5, the J gene TRBJ2-3; 7 positions match TRBD1. V trimming: 5 bases; J trimming: 7 bases; junction bases outside the gene matches: 12. The CDR3 loop spans 15 amino acids. Germline CDR1 reads MNHEY; CDR2 reads SVGAGI. The CDR3 sequence: CASSPRRDRVNTQYF. The DNA for the CDR3 is TGTGCCAGCAGTCCGCGTCGCGACAGGGTAAATACGCAGTATTTT.